This T cell receptor beta chain was sequenced for a study of T cell repertoires in cytomegalovirus infection. Study-wide background: Signatures in public TCR beta sequences pointed to both CMV infection and matching HLA type.

Unmatched junction bases numbered 3, after V lost 2 bases and J lost 4 bases. Germline CDR1 is SEHNR and CDR2 is FQNEAQ (reference sequence). The CDR3 spans 15 residues. As regards this clonotype: The antigen remains undetermined.

Via MiXCR, TCRdb re-called the reads, giving one row per CDR3 protein. The data show roughly 990,000 distinct CDR3 sequences, approximately 31% seen once. The study's findings and limits: Summed public TCR beta family frequency identified CMV carriers bearing the relevant HLA. The ex vivo response showed dominance by HLA-C-restricted CMV-specific TCR beta clonotypes.

Source: cultured CD8+ T cells from PBMCs, taken from culture after CMV antigen stimulation. The TCR sequence derives from a human donor in good health (CMV status not recorded). Some clones in this sample may be carry-over from other donors' samples. V and J are TRBV7-9 and TRBJ2-2, with 8 bases identical to TRBD1. The CDR3 here is CASSLKQGVTGELFF. CDR3 bases: TGTGCCAGCAGCTTAAAACAGGGGGTCACCGGGGAGCTGTTTTTT.